Listed below are T cell receptor beta chains from one sample, sequenced in a study of radiotherapy plus CTLA-4 blockade in lung cancer. Profiling relied on immunoSEQ multiplex PCR, and the TCRdb table lists in-frame clones only, not all of them. Here the sample spans roughly 92,000 clones, 70% to 90% being singletons. The source material was peripheral blood, sampled from a patient treated with radiotherapy plus ipilimumab. These receptors were taken from a human donor with non-small cell lung cancer who had a partial response to radiotherapy plus ipilimumab. CDR3s include the opening cysteine and the closing phenylalanine or tryptophan. D genes are given only for firm matches. Only some rows state a clone size, as once, few, many or a class for expanded clones.

cdr3_nt cdr3_aa clone_size j_call v_call d_call
TGTGCCAGCAGTTTACAGACAGGGAAAGGGAGCTCCTACGAGCAGTACTTC CASSLQTGKGSSYEQYF - TRBJ2-7 TRBV28 TRBD1
TGCGCCAGCAGCCCGAGCGGGAGTGGGAATGAGCAGTTCTTC CASSPSGSGNEQFF once TRBJ2-1 TRBV5-1 TRBD2
TGTGCCAGCCGGAGGGATGGTAATGAAAAACTGTTTTTT CASRRDGNEKLFF - TRBJ1-4 TRBV19 -
TGTGCCAGCAGCTTGGGTACAGGGACTAGAGAAAAACTGTTTTTT CASSLGTGTREKLFF - TRBJ1-4 TRBV5-8 -
TGTGCCAGCAGCCATGCTCAGGGGGCAAGGCCCTACGAGCAGTACTTC CASSHAQGARPYEQYF - TRBJ2-7 TRBV4-2 TRBD1
TGCGCCAGCAGCCAAGAAGGGCTAGCGGGAGCACATCGAGAGCAGTACTTC CASSQEGLAGAHREQYF - TRBJ2-7 TRBV4-1 TRBD2
TGTGCCTGGGGGGGGGAGGGCCGTTACAATCAGCCCCAGCATTTT CAWGGEGRYNQPQHF - TRBJ1-5 TRBV30 -
TGTGCCAGCAGTTATCGACAGAGCTCCTACGAGCAGTACTTC CASSYRQSSYEQYF - TRBJ2-7 TRBV6-6 -
TGCAGCGTTGAAGACGGGACAGAGTACCAAGAGACCCAGTACTTC CSVEDGTEYQETQYF - TRBJ2-5 TRBV29-1 TRBD1
TGTGCCATCAGTGTAACAGGGGAGCAGCACACCATATATTTT CAISVTGEQHTIYF few TRBJ1-3 TRBV10-3 TRBD1
TGTGCCAGCAGCGCATCGACAGGCCACAATGAAAAACTGTTTTTT CASSASTGHNEKLFF - TRBJ1-4 TRBV9 -
TGTGCCAGCAGCTTAGTAATCACTCCGGACAATGAGCAGTTCTTC CASSLVITPDNEQFF - TRBJ2-1 TRBV7-2 -
TGTGCCAGCAGCTTTTCCGGACACACAGATACGCAGTATTTT CASSFSGHTDTQYF - TRBJ2-3 TRBV13 -
TGTGCCAGTAGTCCCTCCAGCGCGAGTTATGGCTACACCTTC CASSPSSASYGYTF - TRBJ1-2 TRBV19 -
TGTGCCAGCAGCTTAGCCGCAGCCAGGGGGCAAGAGACCCAGTACTTC CASSLAAARGQETQYF - TRBJ2-5 TRBV7-9 TRBD1
TGTGCCAGCAGCTTAGCCCCAGGAGGGTCGTACACTGAAGCTTTCTTT CASSLAPGGSYTEAFF once TRBJ1-1 TRBV13 -
TGTGCCAGCAGCCTACAAACTATACCGGGACTCAGCACAGATACGCAGTATTTT CASSLQTIPGLSTDTQYF - TRBJ2-3 TRBV13 -
TGTGCCTGGAAGGGACTAGCTTCTTACGCCGGGGAGCTGTTTTTT CAWKGLASYAGELFF - TRBJ2-2 TRBV30 TRBD2
TGTGCCACATTACAGGGGGCGGGTGGGTACGAGCAGTACTTC CATLQGAGGYEQYF - TRBJ2-7 TRBV10-3 TRBD1
TGTGCCACCAGCAGAGATCAAAACAGGGGACCTGAGGTCCCCGGAAACACCATATATTTT CATSRDQNRGPEVPGNTIYF - TRBJ1-3 TRBV15 TRBD1
TGTGCCAGCAGCACAACCGGACCTACCCTCGGGACAGGTCAGTACTTC CASSTTGPTLGTGQYF - TRBJ2-7 TRBV28 TRBD1
TGTGCCAGCAGCCTAGTTAGAAAAAACACTGAAGCTTTCTTT CASSLVRKNTEAFF few TRBJ1-1 TRBV4-2 -
TGTGCCAGCAGCTTTCGGACTAGCGGGAGCGGCGGGGAGCTGTTTTTT CASSFRTSGSGGELFF - TRBJ2-2 TRBV9 TRBD2
TGTGCCAGCAGAAATCAGGGGTTAGATACGCAGTATTTT CASRNQGLDTQYF - TRBJ2-3 TRBV28 -
TGTGCCAGCAGCTCGGGACAGGGAGTGAGAGGAAACACCATATATTTT CASSSGQGVRGNTIYF - TRBJ1-3 TRBV28 TRBD1
TGTGCCAGCAGCCGACAGGGGGGAAATCAGCCCCAGCATTTT CASSRQGGNQPQHF - TRBJ1-5 TRBV28 TRBD1
TGTGCCAGCAGCTTGGTGCCCCAGGGGGCCTACGAGCAGTACTTC CASSLVPQGAYEQYF - TRBJ2-7 TRBV5-5 TRBD1
TGTGCCAGCAGAAATGACAGGGACATCTTC CASRNDRDIF - TRBJ1-2 TRBV2 TRBD1
TGTGCCAGCAGCTTGAGGTCCTCTCGCGGGGATCAGCCCCAGCATTTT CASSLRSSRGDQPQHF - TRBJ1-5 TRBV5-6 -
TGTGCCAGTACCGTGACACCCCGAACATACAATGAGCAGTTCTTC CASTVTPRTYNEQFF - TRBJ2-1 TRBV19 -
TGTGCCAGCAGCCACACCCAGGGAAACACAGATACGCAGTATTTT CASSHTQGNTDTQYF - TRBJ2-3 TRBV28 -
TGCGCCAGCAGCCAAGATGGGCAGGTTACAGATACGCAGTATTTT CASSQDGQVTDTQYF - TRBJ2-3 TRBV4-1 -
TGTGCCAGCAGCCCGTCTGGAAACACCATATATTTT CASSPSGNTIYF - TRBJ1-3 TRBV11-1 -
TGTGCCAGCAGTTGGGGACAGGGAAACACTGAAGCTTTCTTT CASSWGQGNTEAFF - TRBJ1-1 TRBV27 TRBD1
TGCGCCAGCAGCCAAGTCAGGGCACCCAATCAGCCCCAGCATTTT CASSQVRAPNQPQHF - TRBJ1-5 TRBV4-1 -
TGTGCCAGCAGTTCATCGGGGGGAAACACCATATATTTT CASSSSGGNTIYF - TRBJ1-3 TRBV6-6 -
TGTGCCTGGAACGCCAGGCCCGGCCGCGAAGCTTTCTTT CAWNARPGREAFF once TRBJ1-1 TRBV30 -
TGTGCCAGCAGCCGAGGACAGGGGGGGACCGGGGAGCTGTTTTTT CASSRGQGGTGELFF - TRBJ2-2 TRBV7-2 TRBD1
TGTGCCAGCAGTTCGAGACTAGCGGGAGCCGGTGAGCAGTTCTTC CASSSRLAGAGEQFF - TRBJ2-1 TRBV28 TRBD2
TGTGCCAGTAGTATAGGAGACAAAGACAGGCTCCATCAGCCCCAGCATTTT CASSIGDKDRLHQPQHF - TRBJ1-5 TRBV19 -
TGTGCCAGCTGGACTAGCGGCACAGATACGCAGTATTTT CASWTSGTDTQYF - TRBJ2-3 TRBV27 TRBD2
TGTGCCAGCAGTTCCGGGGTAGGTGGCTACACCTTC CASSSGVGGYTF - TRBJ1-2 TRBV28 -
TGTGCCAGCTCACCTTCGACAGGGTCGGACACCGGGGAGCTGTTTTTT CASSPSTGSDTGELFF - TRBJ2-2 TRBV18 TRBD1